The clone carrying this TCR beta chain was seen once. Its antigen is unidentified. The sample originates from a study of blood T cells in healthy people across ages. Between the trimmed V and J ends, which lost 0 bases and 8 bases, there was a span of 9 bases. Germline CDR1 is SGHRS and CDR2 is YFSETQ. The CDR3 sequence is 14 residues long. Study conclusions and caveats: TCR beta diversity, measured per million T cells, fell in a roughly linear way with age.

Primed by a sample-barcoded 5' primer and a J-beta primer mix, a second PCR proceeded for about 7 to 12 cycles. Unique molecular identifiers of 12 random nucleotides labeled each cDNA. One entry per CDR3 protein, called by TCRdb with MiXCR from the 5' RACE reads. The data show approximately 780,000 distinct CDR3 sequences, roughly 24% seen once. The same data also went into a second study, on T cells of mothers and their children. This second study says: cDNA synthesis used all extracted RNA, approximately 1.4 ug per 15 ul.

Sequencing used blood. The TCR originated in a boy between 10 and 17 years old in good health. The chain links TRBV5-1 to TRBJ1-6, with unresolved D. CDR3 in amino acids: CASSLGMPDSPLHF. CDR3 nucleotide sequence: TGCGCCAGCAGCTTGGGTATGCCAGATTCACCCCTCCACTTT.